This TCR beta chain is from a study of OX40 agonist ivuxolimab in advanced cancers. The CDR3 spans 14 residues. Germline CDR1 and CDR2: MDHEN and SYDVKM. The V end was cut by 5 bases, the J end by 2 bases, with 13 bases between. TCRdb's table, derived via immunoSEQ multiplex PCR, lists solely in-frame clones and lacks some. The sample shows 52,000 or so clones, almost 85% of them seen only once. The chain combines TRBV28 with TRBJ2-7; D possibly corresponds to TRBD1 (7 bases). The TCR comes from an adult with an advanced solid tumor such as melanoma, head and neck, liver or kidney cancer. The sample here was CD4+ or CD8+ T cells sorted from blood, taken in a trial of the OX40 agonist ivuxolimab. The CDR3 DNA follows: TGTGCCAGCAGTGGAGGGGGCAACCCCTACGAGCAGTACTTC. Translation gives CASSGGGNPYEQYF.